These T cell receptor beta chains were read from a single sample in a study of T cell clones after liver transplantation. Here immunoSEQ multiplex PCR was the method, and the copy in TCRdb shows in-frame clones only, minus some. The table lists 65,000 to 85,000 clones, under 90% of them singletons. Source: CD4+ T cells from blood, taken less than 50 months after liver transplant. The receptor set was obtained from a human patient who received a liver transplant. The graft donor may account for some of the T cells. Each CDR3 is given with its conserved first and last residue. The order of the fields is J gene, CDR3 length, V gene, CDR3 protein.

j_call: TRBJ1-1
cdr3_length: 13
v_call: TRBV29-1
cdr3_aa: CSAKGQRDTEAFF

j_call: TRBJ2-2
cdr3_length: 16
v_call: TRBV11-2
cdr3_aa: CASSSPSGGRAGELFF

j_call: TRBJ2-5
cdr3_length: 14
v_call: TRBV7-2
cdr3_aa: CASSYRDRAETQYF

j_call: TRBJ1-1
cdr3_length: 13
v_call: TRBV5-4
cdr3_aa: CASSAWALTGAFF

j_call: TRBJ2-3
cdr3_length: 15
v_call: TRBV4-3
cdr3_aa: CASSQGLADTDTQYF

j_call: TRBJ1-1
cdr3_length: 13
v_call: TRBV5-1
cdr3_aa: CASSSPQGARAFF

j_call: TRBJ1-1
cdr3_length: 17
v_call: TRBV2
cdr3_aa: CASNKQLTLSSGTEAFF

j_call: TRBJ1-5
cdr3_length: 12
v_call: TRBV6-1
cdr3_aa: CASSESNQPQHF

j_call: TRBJ2-7
cdr3_length: 15
v_call: TRBV2
cdr3_aa: CASRPWGLAGVEQYF

j_call: TRBJ2-4
cdr3_length: 17
v_call: TRBV19
cdr3_aa: CASRPRTGGGTKNIQYF

j_call: TRBJ2-3
cdr3_length: 17
v_call: TRBV7-3
cdr3_aa: CASSLLRGPGMGDTQYF

j_call: TRBJ2-1
cdr3_length: 16
v_call: TRBV5-1
cdr3_aa: CASSLKTSGGYNEQFF

j_call: TRBJ2-3
cdr3_length: 17
v_call: TRBV10-3
cdr3_aa: CAIKPGLAGGDLDTQYF

j_call: TRBJ2-3
cdr3_length: 13
v_call: TRBV5-1
cdr3_aa: CASSLARLGAQYF

j_call: TRBJ2-7
cdr3_length: 15
v_call: TRBV7-8
cdr3_aa: CASSSPGQGMHEQYF

j_call: TRBJ2-2
cdr3_length: 16
v_call: TRBV7-3
cdr3_aa: CASSFVGGLNTGELFF

j_call: TRBJ2-5
cdr3_length: 13
v_call: TRBV25-1
cdr3_aa: CASSERGQETQYF

j_call: TRBJ2-7
cdr3_length: 12
v_call: TRBV6-1
cdr3_aa: CASTQSSYEQYF

j_call: TRBJ1-2
cdr3_length: 16
v_call: TRBV5-5
cdr3_aa: CASSIVGASGIYGYTF

j_call: TRBJ1-3
cdr3_length: 16
v_call: TRBV7-2
cdr3_aa: CASSLEGREPGNTIYF

j_call: TRBJ2-2
cdr3_length: 14
v_call: TRBV5-4
cdr3_aa: CASSLEANTGELFF

j_call: TRBJ2-1
cdr3_length: 17
v_call: TRBV4-1
cdr3_aa: CASSATAAGGSRNEQFF

j_call: TRBJ2-5
cdr3_length: 16
v_call: TRBV4-1
cdr3_aa: CASSQAGTGRQETQYF

j_call: TRBJ1-4
cdr3_length: 15
v_call: TRBV10-3
cdr3_aa: CAISGGQAANEKLFF

j_call: TRBJ2-1
cdr3_length: 16
v_call: TRBV9
cdr3_aa: CASSVTSRVAYNEQFF

j_call: TRBJ2-5
cdr3_length: 15
v_call: TRBV7-9
cdr3_aa: CASSLLVGGAETQYF

j_call: TRBJ2-3
cdr3_length: 13
v_call: TRBV30
cdr3_aa: CAWSSGSTDTQYF

j_call: TRBJ2-7
cdr3_length: 13
v_call: TRBV7-2
cdr3_aa: CASSTHRVIEQYF

j_call: TRBJ1-2
cdr3_length: 13
v_call: TRBV2
cdr3_aa: CASTGGGSYGYTF

j_call: TRBJ2-7
cdr3_length: 14
v_call: TRBV6-5
cdr3_aa: CASSRTVGSYEQYF

j_call: TRBJ1-1
cdr3_length: 16
v_call: TRBV15
cdr3_aa: CATSRDPRGPNTEAFF

j_call: TRBJ2-5
cdr3_length: 13
v_call: TRBV5-1
cdr3_aa: CASSSLGGETQYF

j_call: TRBJ2-3
cdr3_length: 15
v_call: TRBV7-2
cdr3_aa: CASSLERLSTDTQYF

j_call: TRBJ1-2
cdr3_length: 11
v_call: TRBV20-1
cdr3_aa: CSARDYEGYTF

j_call: TRBJ2-1
cdr3_length: 15
v_call: TRBV2
cdr3_aa: CASRKRDGTYNEQFF

j_call: TRBJ1-1
cdr3_length: 15
v_call: TRBV5-1
cdr3_aa: CASSLGQGAVTEAFF

j_call: TRBJ2-3
cdr3_length: 15
v_call: TRBV29-1
cdr3_aa: CSVEGPGTRSDTQYF

j_call: TRBJ2-5
cdr3_length: 15
v_call: TRBV11-2
cdr3_aa: CASSLAGRIQETQYF

j_call: TRBJ1-1
cdr3_length: 17
v_call: TRBV5-6
cdr3_aa: CASSLEVGGSGNTEAFF

j_call: TRBJ1-5
cdr3_length: 13
v_call: TRBV12-2
cdr3_aa: CASRLDRSQPQHF

j_call: TRBJ1-4
cdr3_length: 13
v_call: TRBV7-2
cdr3_aa: CASSLTGAVELFF

j_call: TRBJ1-3
cdr3_length: 14
v_call: TRBV7-2
cdr3_aa: CASSSLSSGNTIYF

j_call: TRBJ2-3
cdr3_length: 15
v_call: TRBV19
cdr3_aa: CASSRLAASTDTQYF

j_call: TRBJ2-3
cdr3_length: 10
v_call: TRBV20-1
cdr3_aa: CSSLTDTQYF